These 23 T cell receptor beta chains were all obtained from the same sample, sequenced in a study of T cells after yellow fever vaccination. TCRdb analysed the 5' RACE reads with MiXCR anew, one entry per CDR3 protein. The sample has hundreds of thousands of distinct CDR3 sequences, approximately 21% seen once. The sample consisted of PBMCs, taken 15 days after the yellow fever booster vaccination. The receptors were sampled from a man aged 25 to 40 who received the YFV17D yellow fever vaccine.

Here the CDR3 DNA reads TGTGCCAGCAGCGCGGGACAGACAGGGTTCACTCAGCCCCAGCATTTT. It encodes CASSAGQTGFTQPQHF. The rearrangement uses TRBV7-8 and TRBJ1-5; 7 bases align to TRBD1. J gave up 6 bases and V 5 bases, and 13 bases lay outside the gene matches. CDR3 size: 16 residues. Germline-derived CDR1 and CDR2 are SGHVS and FQNEAQ.

V usage is TRBV5-8 and J usage is TRBJ2-3; 11 bases line up with TRBD2. The CDR3 spans 16 residues. V shed 1 base and J 5 bases; nucleotides not matched to a gene: 6. Germline V gene sequence: CDR1 SGHTS, CDR2 YDEGEE. The CDR3 loop is CASSLSSGRGLDTQYF. The CDR3 coding sequence is TGTGCCAGCAGCTTGAGTAGCGGGAGGGGATTAGATACGCAGTATTTT.

The rearrangement joins TRBV15 to TRBJ2-7; weak D call: TRBD2 (6 bases). Germline values: CDR1 LNHNV, CDR2 YYDKDF (reference sequence). This CDR3 region has 16 residues. V was cut by 0 bases and J by 4 bases, with 16 bases left in between. Written as DNA, the CDR3 is TGTGCCACCAGCAGAGATCAGGAGGGATGGTCGTACGAGCAGTACTTC. It specifies CATSRDQEGWSYEQYF.

This clonotype was seen more than once but under ten times. This chain connects TRBV5-6 to TRBJ2-1, with 10 nucleotides matching TRBD2. CDR1 is SGHDT and CDR2 is YYEEEE in the germline V gene. The CDR3 covers 11 residues. The junction had 3 bases not matched to a gene; V was cut back by 4 bases and J by 14 bases. The CDR3 nucleotides are TGTGCCAGCAGCGCCGGGACTAGCGAGTTCTTC. This encodes CASSAGTSEFF.

Only a few counts were recorded for this clonotype. This chain joins TRBV7-2 and TRBJ2-1; D is unclear. Deletions cut 5 bases from V and 8 bases from J, with 16 bases between. The CDR3 totals 14 residues. Germline CDR1 SGHTA, CDR2 FQGNSA. The CDR3 here is CASSPSRGEDEQFF. In DNA form, the CDR3 reads TGTGCCAGCAGCCCGTCTCGAGGTGAGGATGAGCAGTTCTTC.

The rearrangement joins TRBV6-2 or TRBV6-3 to TRBJ2-1; D gene unclear. With 2 bases removed from V and 10 bases from J, the gap between germline ends came to 9 bases. The CDR3 totals 12 residues. The germline V gene encodes CDR1 MNHEY and CDR2 SVGEGT. For the CDR3, the DNA is TGTGCCAGCAGTTACGGGTCGGCGGAGCAGTTCTTC. Translated, it gives CASSYGSAEQFF.

This clonotype was counted between two and nine times. The rearrangement joins TRBV10-2 to TRBJ2-5, with 10 bases that match TRBD2. With V trimmed by 5 bases and J by 5 bases, 8 bases remained unmatched. The CDR3 consists of 15 residues. The germline V gene has CDR1 WSHSY and CDR2 SAAADI. In nucleotides, the CDR3 is TGCGCCAGCAGTTCCGGGACTAGCGTGAGGGAGACCCAGTACTTC. This codes for CASSSGTSVRETQYF.

This clonotype has only a few counts. V and J are TRBV19 and TRBJ2-7, with 9 bases matching TRBD2. This CDR3 spans 15 amino acids. The ends lost 10 bases at V and 2 bases at J; junction bases unmatched: 12. Germline CDR1 reads LNHDA; CDR2 reads SQIVND (reference sequence). This CDR3 is CATSSAAGGPYEQYF. CDR3 DNA sequence: TGTGCCACCTCCTCGGCAGCGGGAGGACCCTACGAGCAGTACTTC.

The rearrangement joins TRBV7-2 to TRBJ2-5; no clear D gene. The V end was cut by 1 base, the J end by 1 base, with 10 bases between. Germline assignment: CDR1 SGHTA and CDR2 FQGNSA. The CDR3 consists of 15 residues. The CDR3 loop is CASSLVRALQETQYF. CDR3 in DNA: TGTGCCAGCAGCTTAGTTCGGGCCCTCCAAGAGACCCAGTACTTC.

V usage is TRBV20-1 and J usage is TRBJ1-4; no firm D call. V gave up 4 bases and J gave up 1 base, with 7 bases separating them. The CDR3 has 13 amino acids. Germline assignment: CDR1 DFQATT and CDR2 SNEGSKA (reference sequence). The CDR3, as DNA: TGCAGTGCTAACAGCGGAACTAATGAAAAACTGTTTTTT. Encoded protein: CSANSGTNEKLFF.

V is TRBV20-1 and J is TRBJ2-2; tentative D call: TRBD2 (5 bases). V dropped 6 bases and J dropped 6 bases, with 8 bases sitting between them. The CDR3 consists of 11 residues. CDR1 is DFQATT, CDR2 SNEGSKA, per germline (reference sequence). The CDR3 nucleotides read TGCAGTGCCCGAGGGTCCGGGGAGCTGTTTTTT. It specifies CSARGSGELFF.

This clonotype has just a few counts. The V call is TRBV5-1, the J call TRBJ2-3, with 8 bases lining up with TRBD1. The CDR3 loop spans 14 amino acids. Per germline, CDR1 SGHRS and CDR2 YFSETQ. V was clipped by 5 bases and J by 2 bases; unmatched bases: 4. CDR3 coding DNA: TGCGCCAGCAGTGGGACAGGCTTCACAGATACGCAGTATTTT. It yields the protein CASSGTGFTDTQYF.

This sequence joins TRBV20-1 and TRBJ2-7; TRBD2 aligns across 14 bases. Germline-derived CDR1 and CDR2 are DFQATT and SNEGSKA (reference sequence). The CDR3 has 15 amino acids. J gave up 9 bases and V 3 bases, and 10 bases lay outside the gene matches. The CDR3 is CSASPGLAGGIRQYF. DNA of the CDR3: TGCAGTGCTAGCCCCGGACTAGCGGGAGGTATCCGGCAGTACTTC.

The V call is TRBV20-1, the J call TRBJ2-1, with 10 bases lining up with TRBD2. This CDR3 comprises 15 residues. Trimming took 2 bases from V and 9 from J; bases not matched to a gene: 10. From germline, CDR1 is DFQATT and CDR2 SNEGSKA (reference sequence). CDR3 sequence reads: CSARMAGTSDFEQFF. The CDR3 DNA reads as TGCAGTGCTAGAATGGCCGGGACTAGCGATTTTGAGCAGTTCTTC.

About this clonotype itself: An end of the junction differs from the germline gene, which may be a read error. The gene calls are TRBV12-3 or TRBV12-4 and TRBJ2-1; 9 positions agree with TRBD2. The CDR3 extends over 14 amino acids. The CDR3 DNA reads as TGTGCCAGCAGTCCAGAGTTCAGGGGCGGGAGGGGGGAATTC. Protein sequence: CASSPEFRGGRGEF.

V gene TRBV29-1 combines with J gene TRBJ1-1; TRBD1 agrees at 12 bases. Germline assignment: CDR1 SQVTM and CDR2 ANQGSEA. The CDR3 contains 13 residues. The J segment lost 5 bases and the V segment lost 7 bases, leaving 5 bases of the junction unmatched. The CDR3 coding sequence is TGCAGCGCCGGGACAGGGGGCTTGACTGAAGCTTTCTTT. This codes for CSAGTGGLTEAFF. Full variable domain (remainder filled in from reference TRBV29-1 and TRBJ1-1): SAVISQKPSRDICQRGTSLTIQCQVDSQVTMMFWYRQQPGQSLTLIATANQGSEATYESGFVIDKFPISRPNLTFSTLTVSNMSPEDSSIYLCSAGTGGLTEAFFGQGTRLTVV.

This chain joins TRBV12-3 or TRBV12-4 and TRBJ2-7, with 10 bases matching TRBD2. J lost 6 bases, V lost 3 bases, and 2 bases had no gene match. The CDR3 length is 13 residues. The CDR3 protein is CASSFSSGGEQYF. The CDR3 DNA is TGTGCCAGCAGTTTCTCTAGCGGGGGCGAGCAGTACTTC.

The chain has TRBV12-3 or TRBV12-4 and TRBJ2-1, with D perhaps TRBD1 (5 bases). The CDR3 is made up of 12 amino acids. The ends were cut back, 3 bases at V and 8 bases at J, with 8 bases in the middle. CDR3 DNA: TGTGCCAGCAGTTTGACAGAGCATGAGCAGTTCTTC. Translating it yields CASSLTEHEQFF.

This clonotype was observed a handful of times. The chain couples TRBV25-1 to TRBJ1-4; 7 bases agree with TRBD1. Germline CDR1 reads MGHDK; CDR2 reads SYGVNS. V was pared by 6 bases and J by 4 bases, with 8 bases of the junction left unmatched. This CDR3 spans 15 amino acids. This CDR3 is CASRGGGAFNEKLFF. CDR3 DNA: TGTGCCAGCAGAGGGGGCGGGGCCTTTAATGAAAAACTGTTTTTT. Full variable domain (outside the CDR3, taken from reference TRBV25-1 and TRBJ1-4): EADIYQTPRYLVIGTGKKITLECSQTMGHDKMYWYQQDPGMELHLIHYSYGVNSTEKGDLSSESTVSRIRTEHFPLTLESARPSHTSQYLCASRGGGAFNEKLFFGSGTQLSVL.

This clonotype was found many times. The J gene is TRBJ2-1, the V gene TRBV7-2; TRBD2 matches 9 bases. Germline V gene sequence: CDR1 SGHTA, CDR2 FQGNSA. The CDR3 has 17 residues. Trimming removed 10 bases from V and 1 base from J; junction bases left unmatched: 14. The CDR3 loop reads CATSGGAGGESYNEQFF. CDR3 nucleotide sequence: TGTGCCACCTCAGGAGGAGCGGGAGGTGAATCCTACAATGAGCAGTTCTTC.

The chain links TRBV7-2 to TRBJ2-7; 7 bases map to TRBD2. V dropped 1 base and J dropped 2; count of bases not matched to a gene: 5. The CDR3 has 15 residues. Germline assignment: CDR1 SGHTA and CDR2 FQGNSA. As DNA, the CDR3 is TGTGCCAGCAGCTTAGAAGTTGGGACTACCTACGAGCAGTACTTC. Translating it yields CASSLEVGTTYEQYF.

The CDR3 nucleotides are TGTGCCAGCAGTTTCGGGACAGACCTTGCGCAGTACTTC. Its protein product is CASSFGTDLAQYF. The V and J genes are TRBV6-2 or TRBV6-3 and TRBJ2-7; TRBD1 agrees at 7 bases. CDR1 is MNHEY and CDR2 is SVGEGT in the germline V gene. The CDR3 runs 13 residues. The V gene end was trimmed by 4 bases and the J gene end by 9 bases; junction bases not matched to a gene: 9.

In its sample, this clonotype was seen a few times. The chain combines TRBV7-8 with TRBJ2-1, with TRBD2 as a possible D gene (6 bases). In germline, CDR1 is SGHVS, CDR2 FQNEAQ. V lost 1 base, J lost 0 bases, and 10 bases lay in between. The CDR3 contains 16 residues. In nucleotides, the CDR3 is TGTGCCAGCAGCTTAGGCATGGAGGGCTCCTACAATGAGCAGTTCTTC. Its protein product is CASSLGMEGSYNEQFF. Full variable domain (outside the CDR3, taken from reference TRBV7-8 and TRBJ2-1): GAGVSQSPRYKVAKRGQDVALRCDPISGHVSLFWYQQALGQGPEFLTYFQNEAQLDKSGLPSDRFFAERPEGSVSTLKIQRTQQEDSAVYLCASSLGMEGSYNEQFFGPGTRLTVL.